What follows are 23 T cell receptor beta chains derived from one specimen sequenced in a study of chemoradiotherapy in HPV16-positive cancers. Only in-frame clones appear in the TCRdb table, and some are missing; sequencing was by immunoSEQ multiplex PCR. The profile shows approximately 3,300 clones, around 90% of them singletons. The sample here was tumor tissue, taken from a patient who underwent chemoradiotherapy. The source is a human donor with HPV-associated anogenital cancer.

The chain couples TRBV28 to TRBJ1-2; a possible D gene is TRBD1 (5 bases). The germline V and J ends were trimmed by 6 bases and 4 bases, with 9 bases remaining between them. The CDR3 has 12 amino acids. Germline CDR1 and CDR2: MDHEN and SYDVKM. CDR3 loop: CASRRGIYGYTF. CDR3 DNA sequence: TGTGCCAGCAGAAGGGGTATCTATGGCTACACCTTC.

This chain uses TRBV30 with TRBJ1-1; 9 positions match TRBD1. The CDR3 totals 14 residues. In germline, CDR1 is GTSNPN, CDR2 SVGIG (reference sequence). The V gene end was trimmed by 4 bases and the J gene end by 4 bases; junction bases not matched to a gene: 7. CDR3: CAWKLDRGITEAFF. The CDR3 coding sequence is TGTGCCTGGAAACTAGACAGGGGGATCACTGAAGCTTTCTTT.

A few counts support this clone. The chain links TRBV20-1 to TRBJ1-1; D is ambiguous. This CDR3 has 11 amino acids. Trimming pared 0 bases from V and 7 bases from J, leaving 6 bases between. Germline-derived CDR1 and CDR2 are DFQATT and SNEGSKA (reference sequence). Written as DNA, the CDR3 is TGCAGTGCTAGAGATCGGGATGAAGCTTTCTTT. It is translated as CSARDRDEAFF.

The CDR3 region is CASSPLPGQGHGYTF. CDR3 DNA sequence: TGTGCCAGCAGCCCGCTTCCGGGACAGGGACATGGCTACACCTTC. The genes are TRBV7-9 and TRBJ1-2; 9 nucleotides agree with TRBD1. CDR3 length: 15 amino acids. After removal of 5 bases from V and 6 bases from J, the junction contained 10 bases not matched to a gene. Germline V CDR1 and CDR2: SEHNR, FQNEAQ (reference sequence).

This chain joins TRBV14 and TRBJ1-6, with D unclear. Germline lookup yields CDR1 SGHDN and CDR2 FVKESK. V lost 2 bases, J lost 5 bases, and 4 bases lay in between. CDR3 length equals 13 residues. CDR3 amino acids: CASSQQDNSPLHF. The CDR3 nucleotides read TGTGCCAGCAGCCAACAGGATAATTCACCCCTCCACTTT.

The rearrangement links TRBV5-4 to TRBJ2-2; D unclear. The CDR3 extends over 15 amino acids. V was trimmed by 4 bases and J by 0 bases, leaving 10 bases between them. Germline V gene sequence: CDR1 SGHNT, CDR2 YYREEE (reference sequence). The CDR3 protein is CASSPVQPNTGELFF. The CDR3, as DNA: TGTGCCAGCAGCCCGGTTCAGCCGAACACCGGGGAGCTGTTTTTT.

This clone showed up just once. V and J are TRBV7-6 and TRBJ2-2; D might be TRBD2 (6 bases). Between the trimmed V and J ends, which lost 4 bases and 7 bases, there was a span of 10 bases. The CDR3 has 13 amino acids. CDR1 and CDR2 from the germline V gene are SGHVS and FNYEAQ. The CDR3 nucleotides read TGTGCCAGCAGCTGGGGAGGCGGCGGGGAGCTGTTTTTT. This encodes CASSWGGGGELFF. The entire variable domain, with the rest obtained from reference TRBV7-6 and TRBJ2-2, is as follows: GAGVSQSPRYKVTKRGQDVALRCDPISGHVSLYWYRQALGQGPEFLTYFNYEAQQDKSGLPNDRFSAERPEGSISTLTIQRTEQRDSAMYRCASSWGGGGELFFGEGSRLTVL.

The chain links TRBV7-9 to TRBJ1-2; D remains unclear. Germline lookup yields CDR1 SEHNR and CDR2 FQNEAQ (reference sequence). The V end lost 1 base, the J end lost 4 bases, and 10 bases lay between the germline ends. The CDR3 is 14 residues long. CDR3 DNA: TGTGCCAGCAGCTTAGGCGGGAAACTCTATGGCTACACCTTC. It yields the protein CASSLGGKLYGYTF.

The chain links TRBV15 to TRBJ2-2, with a weak D call TRBD1 (5 bases). The CDR3 loop spans 18 amino acids. Germline CDR1 is LNHNV and CDR2 is YYDKDF (reference sequence). Trimming took 5 bases from V and 0 from J, leaving 19 bases between them. CDR3 coding DNA: TGTGCCACCAGCCCCAACTTTGGGGCCGTGGCGAACACCGGGGAGCTGTTTTTT. It codes for CATSPNFGAVANTGELFF.

This clone has just one count. The CDR3 region has the DNA TGTGCCAGCAGCGTAGCGACAGCCGGAAACACCATATATTTT. Translating gives CASSVATAGNTIYF. The V call is TRBV9, the J call TRBJ1-3; tentative D call: TRBD1 (5 bases). Trimming stripped 0 bases from V and 4 bases from J, with 8 bases between. This CDR3 contains 14 residues. Germline values: CDR1 SGDLS, CDR2 YYNGEE.

The V and J genes are TRBV7-2 and TRBJ2-5; 13 nucleotides match TRBD2. Germline values: CDR1 SGHTA, CDR2 FQGNSA. This CDR3 is built from 16 residues. The V gene end was trimmed by 2 bases and the J gene end by 4 bases; junction bases not matched to a gene: 4. The chain's CDR3 is CASSLTSGGGRETQYF. In DNA, the CDR3 is TGTGCCAGCAGCTTAACTAGCGGGGGGGGGAGAGAGACCCAGTACTTC.

This clone occurred a few times. The chain carries TRBV11-1 and TRBJ1-2; the D is unclear. The CDR3 loop spans 14 amino acids. V lost 4 bases and J 6 bases, leaving 15 bases between the germline ends. Germline CDR1 reads SGHAT; CDR2 reads FQDESV (reference sequence). The CDR3 coding sequence is TGTGCCAGCAGCTGGACTCCTTCGTCGGATGGCTACACCTTC. It specifies CASSWTPSSDGYTF.

V gene TRBV7-2 combines with J gene TRBJ2-2, with D unresolved. Trimming left V 3 bases short and J 3 bases short, with 2 bases between. Germline V gene data show CDR1 as SGHTA and CDR2 as FQGNSA. This CDR3 is 12 amino acids long. CDR3 residues: CASSFHTGELFF. The CDR3 DNA is TGTGCCAGCAGCTTTCACACCGGGGAGCTGTTTTTT.

This chain joins TRBV10-2 and TRBJ2-7; TRBD1 or TRBD2 may be the D gene (5 bases each). CDR1 and CDR2 (germline): WSHSY, SAAADI. This CDR3 spans 14 amino acids. The V end was cut by 6 bases, the J end by 2 bases, with 14 bases between. This CDR3 is CASRLTGTAYEQYF. The CDR3, as DNA: TGCGCCAGCAGGCTCACCGGGACCGCCTACGAGCAGTACTTC.

This rearrangement joins TRBV9 to TRBJ1-1; the D is unclear. CDR3 length: 14 residues. V shed 0 bases and J shed 5 bases, with 11 bases lying between them. The V gene's germline CDR1 is SGDLS and CDR2 YYNGEE. Here the CDR3 reads CASSVDIGRTEAFF. The CDR3 DNA sequence: TGTGCCAGCAGCGTAGATATCGGGAGAACTGAAGCTTTCTTT. The whole variable domain, filled in from reference TRBV9 and TRBJ1-1, reads DSGVTQTPKHLITATGQRVTLRCSPRSGDLSVYWYQQSLDQGLQFLIQYYNGEERAKGNILERFSAQQFPDLHSELNLSSLELGDSALYFCASSVDIGRTEAFFGQGTRLTVV.

The chain couples TRBV6-6 to TRBJ2-1, with 9 bases aligning to TRBD1. V shed 6 bases, J shed 5 bases, and the junction held 11 bases outside the gene matches. Germline CDR1 MNHNY, CDR2 SVGAGI (reference sequence). The length of the CDR3 is 16 residues. This CDR3 reads CASRAKGQGSHNEQFF. The CDR3 DNA follows: TGTGCCAGCAGGGCAAAGGGACAGGGTAGCCACAATGAGCAGTTCTTC.

This CDR3 reads CASSQDPKWETQYF. CDR3 DNA: TGCGCCAGCAGCCAAGACCCCAAGTGGGAGACCCAGTACTTC. This chain connects TRBV4-1 to TRBJ2-5; D gene unclear. The CDR3 is made up of 14 amino acids. Trimming removed 0 bases from V and 5 bases from J, with 10 bases in between. Germline CDR1 and CDR2: MGHRA and YSYEKL.

V and J are TRBV9 and TRBJ2-7; TRBD1 aligns across 9 bases. V lost 3 bases and J lost 6; bases outside the gene matches: 7. Germline V gives CDR1 SGDLS, CDR2 YYNGEE. The CDR3 runs to 14 residues. The CDR3 loop is CASSDGTGSSEQYF. The DNA of the CDR3 is TGTGCCAGCAGCGACGGGACAGGGTCTTCCGAGCAGTACTTC. Drawing the rest from reference TRBV9 and TRBJ2-7, the complete variable domain is DSGVTQTPKHLITATGQRVTLRCSPRSGDLSVYWYQQSLDQGLQFLIQYYNGEERAKGNILERFSAQQFPDLHSELNLSSLELGDSALYFCASSDGTGSSEQYFGPGTRLTVT.

The genes are TRBV4-1 and TRBJ2-2; D not certain. The CDR3 sequence is 14 residues long. V was shortened by 3 bases and J by 5 bases, with 10 bases between the two germline ends. From germline, CDR1 is MGHRA and CDR2 YSYEKL. CDR3 protein: CASSQALGTGELFF. Written as DNA, the CDR3 is TGCGCCAGCAGCCAGGCCCTAGGTACCGGGGAGCTGTTTTTT.

The sample holds one count of this clone. The rearrangement joins TRBV11-3 to TRBJ2-1, with D hard to call. The CDR3 sequence is 16 residues long. Trimming pared 1 base from V and 0 bases from J, leaving 10 bases between. Germline V CDR1 and CDR2: SGHNT, YENEEA. In DNA, the CDR3 is TGTGCCAGCAGCTTAGGGCTAAGACGCTCCTACAATGAGCAGTTCTTC. Its translation: CASSLGLRRSYNEQFF. Based on the CDR3 plus reference TRBV11-3 and TRBJ2-1, the full variable domain is EAGVVQSPRYKIIEKKQPVAFWCNPISGHNTLYWYLQNLGQGPELLIRYENEEAVDDSQLPKDRFSAERLKGVDSTLKIQPAELGDSAVYLCASSLGLRRSYNEQFFGPGTRLTVL.

The chain couples TRBV7-9 to TRBJ2-1; D possibly corresponds to TRBD2 (5 bases). Germline CDR1 is SEHNR and CDR2 is FQNEAQ (reference sequence). Deletions cut 5 bases from V and 0 bases from J, with 17 bases between. This CDR3 has 17 amino acids. The CDR3 sequence: CASSRRFSGISYNEQFF. CDR3 nucleotide sequence: TGTGCCAGCAGCAGACGTTTTTCGGGGATCTCCTACAATGAGCAGTTCTTC.

The V gene is TRBV30, the J gene TRBJ1-5, with 8 positions matching TRBD1. The CDR3 spans 14 residues. V was pared by 2 bases and J by 1 base, with 1 base of the junction left unmatched. Germline values: CDR1 GTSNPN, CDR2 SVGIG (reference sequence). CDR3: CAWSTGGSNQPQHF. CDR3 nucleotide sequence: TGTGCCTGGAGTACAGGGGGGAGCAATCAGCCCCAGCATTTT. The full variable domain, its missing parts supplied by reference TRBV30 and TRBJ1-5, is SQTIHQWPATLVQPVGSPLSLECTVEGTSNPNLYWYRQAAGRGLQLLFYSVGIGQISSEVPQNLSASRPQDRQFILSSKKLLLSDSGFYLCAWSTGGSNQPQHFGDGTRLSIL.

The gene calls are TRBV11-2 and TRBJ1-6; TRBD1 might be the D (6 bases). V shed 0 bases and J shed 0 bases, with 9 bases lying between them. This CDR3 comprises 17 residues. CDR1 is SGHAT, CDR2 FQNNGV, per germline. CDR3 amino acids: CASSLEGGSSYNSPLHF. CDR3 sequence (DNA): TGTGCCAGCAGCTTAGAAGGGGGAAGCTCCTATAATTCACCCCTCCACTTT.